This T cell receptor (beta chain) came from a study of blood T cells in healthy people across ages. Study context: Per two T cells, template switching captured roughly one barcoded beta molecule.

Using a J-beta primer mix together with a sample-barcoded 5' primer, a second PCR was run for about 7 to 12 cycles. Each cDNA molecule was tagged by a template-switch adaptor with 12 random nucleotides. TCRdb analysed the 5' RACE reads with MiXCR anew, one entry per CDR3 protein. Of around 1,600,000 distinct CDR3 sequences listed, 35% to 45% are singletons. This clonotype appeared many times. Its antigen is as yet unknown. Regarding the study as a whole: Across the age range, TCR beta diversity per million T cells fell in a roughly linear way.

V was pared by 4 bases and J by 0 bases, with 25 bases between. Per germline, CDR1 LGHDT and CDR2 YNNKEL (reference sequence). The CDR3 contains 20 residues. Ranging in age from roughly 6 to 100, the donors were healthy Caucasian individuals from Russia. What was sequenced was blood. The sequence derives from a young woman in good health. The gene calls are TRBV3-1 and TRBJ2-1; TRBD2 is a possible D gene (5 bases). In DNA, the CDR3 is TGTGCCAGCAGCCCTCCCCCCGATCCCGGGGAGATTTTCTCCTACAATGAGCAGTTCTTC. Amino acid sequence: CASSPPPDPGEIFSYNEQFF.